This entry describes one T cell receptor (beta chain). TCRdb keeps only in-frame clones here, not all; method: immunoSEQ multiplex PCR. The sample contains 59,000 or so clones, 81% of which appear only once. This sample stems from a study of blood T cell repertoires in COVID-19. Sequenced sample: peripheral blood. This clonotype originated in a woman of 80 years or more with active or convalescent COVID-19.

The CDR3 is CASSVRSLYTEAFF. The CDR3 DNA is TGTGCCAGCAGTGTTCGGTCATTATACACTGAAGCTTTCTTT. The chain has TRBV2 and TRBJ1-1; D is ambiguous. V lost 4 bases and J 3 bases, leaving 12 bases between the germline ends. The CDR3 length is 14 residues. The germline V gene has CDR1 SNHLY and CDR2 FYNNEI.